These 31 T cell receptor beta chains came from one sample sequenced in a study of blood T cell repertoires in COVID-19. Libraries were prepared by immunoSEQ multiplex PCR; TCRdb keeps only in-frame clonotypes and omits some of them. The table shows fewer than 110,000 clones, with around 87% occurring only once. Sequencing was done on a sample of peripheral blood. The source is a woman in her 30s with acute or convalescent COVID-19.

The chain has TRBV10-1 and TRBJ2-7; 7 positions agree with TRBD2. With V trimmed by 4 bases and J by 4 bases, 10 bases remained unmatched. Per the germline V gene, CDR1 is WNHNN and CDR2 is SYGVQD (reference sequence). The length of the CDR3 is 15 residues. The CDR3 spells CASSASGVYPYEQYF. CDR3 DNA sequence: TGCGCCAGCAGTGCAAGCGGGGTGTACCCGTACGAGCAGTACTTC.

The rearrangement links TRBV14 to TRBJ2-7; a possible D gene is TRBD1 (5 bases). The CDR3 contains 16 residues. Germline V lookup: CDR1 SGHDN, CDR2 FVKESK. The V gene lost 0 bases and the J gene lost 2 bases, with 14 bases spanning the gap. The CDR3 DNA reads as TGTGCCAGCAGCCAAGAGGGGCAGGGCATACCCTACGAGCAGTACTTC. This translates into CASSQEGQGIPYEQYF.

This clone appeared once. The chain is built from TRBV6-2 or TRBV6-3 and TRBJ2-7, with 9 bases fitting TRBD1. From germline, CDR1 is MNHEY and CDR2 SVGEGT. The junction had 6 bases not matched to a gene; V was cut back by 6 bases and J by 3 bases. The CDR3 has 14 amino acids. The CDR3 protein is CASRYGTGLYEQYF. For the CDR3, the DNA is TGTGCCAGCAGGTACGGGACAGGGCTCTACGAGCAGTACTTC.

This rearrangement joins TRBV5-6 to TRBJ2-1, with TRBD2 matching 11 bases. Germline CDR1 is SGHDT and CDR2 is YYEEEE. The CDR3 has 15 residues. Trimming took 3 bases from V and 10 from J; bases not matched to a gene: 9. CDR3 amino acids: CASSSLSGGEREQFF. CDR3 nucleotides: TGTGCCAGCAGCTCTCTTAGCGGGGGGGAACGGGAGCAGTTCTTC. The variable domain in full, with the rest retrieved from reference TRBV5-6 and TRBJ2-1, is DAGVTQSPTHLIKTRGQQVTLRCSPKSGHDTVSWYQQALGQGPQFIFQYYEEEERQRGNFPDRFSGHQFPNYSSELNVNALLLGDSALYLCASSSLSGGEREQFFGPGTRLTVL.

This clone came up a few times. The chain uses TRBV3-1 (or the pseudogene TRBV3-2) and TRBJ1-3; D unclear. The germline V and J ends were trimmed by 0 bases and 3 bases, with 18 bases remaining between them. This CDR3 contains 18 residues. Germline V gene sequence: CDR1 LGHDT, CDR2 YNNKEL (reference sequence). CDR3 nucleotides: TGTGCCAGCAGCCAAGATCACCGTGACATAGAGTTTGGAAACACCATATATTTT. This gives the protein CASSQDHRDIEFGNTIYF.

This clone was seen only once. V gene TRBV5-1 combines with J gene TRBJ2-1; the match to TRBD2 covers 8 bases. CDR1 SGHRS and CDR2 YFSETQ come from the germline V gene. The CDR3 runs 15 residues. Trimming removed 5 bases from V and 6 bases from J; junction bases left unmatched: 10. The CDR3, as DNA: TGCGCCAGCAGTAGCGGGGTACTTGGCGGCAATGAGCAGTTCTTC. The encoded protein is CASSSGVLGGNEQFF.

This clone has just one count. This chain joins TRBV18 and TRBJ2-3, with a weak D call TRBD2 (7 bases). Germline CDR1 reads KGHSH; CDR2 reads LQKENI. V was shortened by 1 base and J by 1 base, with 12 bases between the two germline ends. CDR3 length: 16 residues. DNA of the CDR3: TGTGCCAGCTCACCACGGGGGGGCTCGGGCACAGATACGCAGTATTTT. Its protein product is CASSPRGGSGTDTQYF.

The chain links TRBV12-3 or TRBV12-4 to TRBJ2-1; D unresolved. V lost 4 bases and J lost 10, with 8 bases in between. This CDR3 has 11 residues. The CDR3 DNA is TGTGCCAGCAGTTACTCCGCGGAGCAGTTCTTC. Translated, it gives CASSYSAEQFF.

The V and J genes are TRBV24-1 and TRBJ2-3; D might be TRBD2 (6 bases). CDR1 KGHDR and CDR2 SFDVKD come from the germline V gene. The V gene lost 5 bases and the J gene lost 5 bases, with 16 bases spanning the gap. The CDR3 is made up of 15 amino acids. CDR3 bases: TGTGCCACCAGTGTCCCGGGAGCTTCCCGAGATACGCAGTATTTT. It codes for CATSVPGASRDTQYF.

J is TRBJ2-7 and V is TRBV2; unclear D gene. The CDR3 is made up of 12 amino acids. Germline loops: CDR1 SNHLY, CDR2 FYNNEI. With 6 bases removed from V and 7 bases from J, the gap between germline ends came to 13 bases. CDR3 nucleotides: TGTGCCAGCAGCCTCACCGGTTGGGAGCAGTACTTC. Translating it yields CASSLTGWEQYF. Variable domain in full (rest from reference TRBV2 and TRBJ2-7): EPEVTQTPSHQVTQMGQEVILRCVPISNHLYFYWYRQILGQKVEFLVSFYNNEISEKSEIFDDQFSVERPDGSNFTLKIRSTKLEDSAMYFCASSLTGWEQYFGPGTRLTVT.

The rearrangement uses TRBV7-9 and TRBJ2-1; TRBD2 agrees at 9 bases. CDR1 and CDR2 from the germline V gene are SEHNR and FQNEAQ (reference sequence). The junction had 7 bases not matched to a gene; V was cut back by 3 bases and J by 4 bases. The CDR3 is made up of 16 amino acids. CDR3 region: CASSFSTSGNYNEQFF. For the CDR3, the DNA is TGTGCCAGCAGCTTTTCGACTAGCGGAAATTACAATGAGCAGTTCTTC.

This chain links TRBV28 with TRBJ1-1; a possible D gene is TRBD1 (5 bases). The germline V gene encodes CDR1 MDHEN and CDR2 SYDVKM. Between the trimmed V and J ends, which lost 3 bases and 4 bases, there was a span of 9 bases. The CDR3 consists of 13 residues. For the CDR3, the DNA is TGTGCCAGCAGTTTCGGGGGTATCACTGAAGCTTTCTTT. As protein: CASSFGGITEAFF.

The chain joins TRBV2 to TRBJ2-1; TRBD1 is a possible D gene (6 bases). Per germline, CDR1 SNHLY and CDR2 FYNNEI. The CDR3 runs to 15 residues. The V gene lost 6 bases and the J gene lost 4 bases, with 16 bases spanning the gap. Here the CDR3 DNA reads TGTGCCAGCAGCACAGGCAGGGGCGAGTACAATGAGCAGTTCTTC. Residues: CASSTGRGEYNEQFF.

The chain couples TRBV19 to TRBJ2-1; D perhaps matches TRBD2 (7 bases). V was shortened by 3 bases and J by 8 bases, with 11 bases between the two germline ends. CDR1 and CDR2 from the germline V gene are LNHDA and SQIVND (reference sequence). The CDR3 loop spans 13 amino acids. CDR3 sequence: CASSIGGRDEQFF. The CDR3 region has the DNA TGTGCCAGTAGTATCGGGGGGCGCGATGAGCAGTTCTTC.

This chain joins TRBV7-2 and TRBJ1-6, with unresolved D. The germline V gene encodes CDR1 SGHTA and CDR2 FQGNSA. With 5 bases removed from V and 9 bases from J, the gap between germline ends came to 17 bases. The CDR3 contains 15 residues. The CDR3, as DNA: TGTGCCAGCAGCGAGAGGGAGACACTCGGTTCACCCCTCCACTTT. Translated, it gives CASSERETLGSPLHF.

The chain is built from TRBV5-1 and TRBJ2-1, with D perhaps TRBD2 (6 bases). CDR3 length: 15 residues. The V end was cut by 4 bases, the J end by 4 bases, with 15 bases between. The germline CDR1 and CDR2 sequences are SGHRS and YFSETQ. The CDR3 sequence is CASSPGLTPYNEQFF. Written as DNA, the CDR3 is TGCGCCAGCAGCCCGGGACTTACTCCTTACAATGAGCAGTTCTTC.

This chain connects TRBV28 to TRBJ1-1; 9 bases agree with TRBD1. Losses at the gene ends were 5 bases for V and 3 bases for J; bases not matched to a gene: 7. The germline V gene encodes CDR1 MDHEN and CDR2 SYDVKM. This CDR3 comprises 15 residues. The CDR3: CASSTNRGLDTEAFF. The CDR3 nucleotides are TGTGCCAGCAGTACAAACAGGGGGCTGGACACTGAAGCTTTCTTT.

The chain uses TRBV30 and TRBJ1-6; D not resolved. V gave up 2 bases and J gave up 2 bases, with 4 bases separating them. There are 13 residues in the CDR3. Germline CDR1 GTSNPN, CDR2 SVGIG (reference sequence). The DNA of the CDR3 is TGTGCCTGGAGTAGCACCTATAATTCACCCCTCCACTTT. Translation: CAWSSTYNSPLHF.

V usage is TRBV2 and J usage is TRBJ2-1; 10 bases are a match to TRBD2. V lost 6 bases and J lost 8; bases outside the gene matches: 10. The CDR3 is 15 residues long. Germline V gene data show CDR1 as SNHLY and CDR2 as FYNNEI. The CDR3 coding sequence is TGTGCCAGCAGCGGAGGGCTAGCGGGGGTGGATGAGCAGTTCTTC. Amino acid sequence: CASSGGLAGVDEQFF.

This sequence joins TRBV27 and TRBJ1-5; unclear D gene. V was trimmed by 2 bases and J by 0 bases, leaving 5 bases between them. The germline V gene encodes CDR1 MNHEY and CDR2 SMNVEV (reference sequence). The CDR3 is made up of 14 amino acids. The CDR3 reads CASSLQNSNQPQHF. As DNA, the CDR3 is TGTGCCAGCAGTTTACAGAATAGCAATCAGCCCCAGCATTTT.

This clone turned up a few times. The V and J genes are TRBV5-4 and TRBJ2-1; possible D gene TRBD2, 5 bases. Trimming took off 4 bases at V and 14 bases at J, with 16 bases between the two ends. Germline V gene lookup returns CDR1 SGHNT and CDR2 YYREEE (reference sequence). The CDR3 has 12 amino acids. CDR3 amino acids: CASSLNSFGEFF. The CDR3 DNA is TGTGCCAGCAGCCTGAACTCCTTCGGGGAGTTCTTC.

This chain uses TRBV5-1 with TRBJ1-6; weak D call: TRBD1 (5 bases). The CDR3 covers 13 residues. Germline CDR1 is SGHRS and CDR2 is YFSETQ. V lost 4 bases and J 15 bases, leaving 17 bases between the germline ends. The CDR3 loop reads CASSPTAGLHLHF. In DNA form, the CDR3 reads TGCGCCAGCAGCCCAACGGCAGGGCTGCACCTCCACTTT. Together with reference TRBV5-1 and TRBJ1-6, the CDR3 gives the full variable domain: KAGVTQTPRYLIKTRGQQVTLSCSPISGHRSVSWYQQTPGQGLQFLFEYFSETQRNKGNFPGRFSGRQFSNSRSEMNVSTLELGDSALYLCASSPTAGLHLHFGNGTRLTVT.

This chain links TRBV20-1 with TRBJ1-2; 8 nucleotides line up with TRBD1. From germline, CDR1 is DFQATT and CDR2 SNEGSKA (reference sequence). Trimming at V came to 3 bases and at J to 7 bases, leaving 7 bases not matched to a gene. This CDR3 is built from 13 residues. The CDR3 nucleotides read TGCAGTGCTAGTTCAGGGGGCGAGATTGGCTACACCTTC. Encoded protein: CSASSGGEIGYTF.

The rearrangement links TRBV6-5 to TRBJ1-1; D is possibly TRBD1 (6 bases). The germline V gene encodes CDR1 MNHEY and CDR2 SVGAGI. The V and J ends lost 6 bases and 5 bases respectively, with 13 bases between them. The CDR3 contains 13 residues. The CDR3 nucleotides are TGTGCCAGCAGAAGACAGGACATGACTGAAGCTTTCTTT. Its translation: CASRRQDMTEAFF.

This rearrangement joins TRBV6-1 to TRBJ1-3; D call uncertain. V gave up 3 bases and J gave up 0 bases, with 15 bases separating them. This CDR3 is built from 17 residues. The germline CDR1 and CDR2 sequences are MNHNS and SASEGT. The CDR3 nucleotides read TGTGCCAGCAGTGACCCTACACAGTTAATCTCTGGAAACACCATATATTTT. This gives the protein CASSDPTQLISGNTIYF.

This clone turned up a few times. The rearrangement links TRBV28 to TRBJ2-7; the match to TRBD1 covers 7 bases. V gave up 5 bases and J gave up 2 bases; unmatched junction bases: 3. The CDR3 covers 13 residues. Germline V gene data show CDR1 as MDHEN and CDR2 as SYDVKM. The CDR3 DNA reads TGTGCCAGCAGTCGGGACAGTCCCTACGAGCAGTACTTC. Translation gives CASSRDSPYEQYF.

The rearrangement joins TRBV11-2 to TRBJ2-2; the D gene is possibly TRBD2 (5 bases). The length of the CDR3 is 14 residues. The V end was cut by 6 bases, the J end by 6 bases, with 14 bases between. The germline V gene has CDR1 SGHAT and CDR2 FQNNGV. The CDR3 DNA reads as TGTGCCAGCAGTACATTTCGAGGGTCCGGGGAGCTGTTTTTT. Encoded protein: CASSTFRGSGELFF. The variable domain in full, completed from reference TRBV11-2 and TRBJ2-2, reads EAGVAQSPRYKIIEKRQSVAFWCNPISGHATLYWYQQILGQGPKLLIQFQNNGVVDDSQLPKDRFSAERLKGVDSTLKIQPAKLEDSAVYLCASSTFRGSGELFFGEGSRLTVL.

The chain is built from TRBV7-9 and TRBJ1-2; TRBD1 matches 10 bases. The CDR3 is 17 residues long. CDR1 SEHNR and CDR2 FQNEAQ come from the germline V gene (reference sequence). V trimming: 5 bases; J trimming: 6 bases; junction bases outside the gene matches: 15. As DNA, the CDR3 is TGTGCCAGCAGCGCAGTCGTGTGGGACAGGGGATACGATGGCTACACCTTC. This translates into CASSAVVWDRGYDGYTF. Full variable domain (missing parts from reference TRBV7-9 and TRBJ1-2): DTGVSQNPRHKITKRGQNVTFRCDPISEHNRLYWYRQTLGQGPEFLTYFQNEAQLEKSRLLSDRFSAERPKGSFSTLEIQRTEQGDSAMYLCASSAVVWDRGYDGYTFGSGTRLTVV.

The rearrangement uses TRBV24-1 and TRBJ2-5, with TRBD2 as a possible D gene (6 bases). Germline-derived CDR1 and CDR2 are KGHDR and SFDVKD. The CDR3 is 16 amino acids. Trimming pared 4 bases from V and 2 bases from J, leaving 16 bases between. The CDR3 spells CATSDPLSGGQETQYF. In nucleotides, the CDR3 is TGTGCCACCAGTGACCCTTTATCCGGAGGGCAAGAGACCCAGTACTTC.

The J gene is TRBJ2-1, the V gene TRBV12-5; 13 bases are shared with TRBD2. This CDR3 has 15 residues. The germline V gene encodes CDR1 LGHNT and CDR2 FRNRAP. With 4 bases clipped from V and 6 bases from J, the junction kept 3 bases outside the gene matches. CDR3 protein: CASGSGLAGINEQFF. The CDR3 DNA is TGTGCTAGTGGTTCGGGACTAGCGGGGATCAATGAGCAGTTCTTC.

CDR3 DNA: TGCGCCAGCAGCTTGACAGGGTTGAACACTGAAGCTTTCTTT. Its protein product is CASSLTGLNTEAFF. This chain joins TRBV5-1 and TRBJ1-1, with D perhaps TRBD1 (6 bases). The germline V gene has CDR1 SGHRS and CDR2 YFSETQ. The CDR3 runs to 14 residues. Trimming removed 1 base at V and 0 bases at J, with 7 bases between.